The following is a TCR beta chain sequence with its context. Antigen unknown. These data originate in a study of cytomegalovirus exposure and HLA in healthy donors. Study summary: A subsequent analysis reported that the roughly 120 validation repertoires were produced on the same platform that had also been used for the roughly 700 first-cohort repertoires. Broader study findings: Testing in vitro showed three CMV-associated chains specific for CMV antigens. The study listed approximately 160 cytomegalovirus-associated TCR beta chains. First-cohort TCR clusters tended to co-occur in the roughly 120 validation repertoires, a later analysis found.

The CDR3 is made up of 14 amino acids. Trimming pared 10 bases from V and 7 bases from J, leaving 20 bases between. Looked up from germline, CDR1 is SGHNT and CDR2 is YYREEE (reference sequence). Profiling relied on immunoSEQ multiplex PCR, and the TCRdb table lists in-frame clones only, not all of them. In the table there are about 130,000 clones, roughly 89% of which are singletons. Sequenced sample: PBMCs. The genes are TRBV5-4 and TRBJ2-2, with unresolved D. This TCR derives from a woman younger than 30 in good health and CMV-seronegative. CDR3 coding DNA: TGTGCCCTAAAACCGGCGACACCCGGCGGGGAGCTGTTTTTT. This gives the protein CALKPATPGGELFF.